The 27 T cell receptor beta chains presented below share a single source sample, sequenced in a study of shared clonotypes between healthy human individuals (TCRdb year 2020). The library was made by the immunoSEQ multiplex PCR assay. TCRdb holds this immuneACCESS table with in-frame rearrangements only. Some clones are missing; in checked studies, unresolved V genes explain under half, and the rest has no known cause. Here the sample has roughly 570,000 clones; 95% to 98% occur a single time. The ten top clones hold roughly 0.29% of the sample. CD8 naive samples consisted of CD45RO-negative cells that were positively selected for CCR7, yielding a CD45RA+CCR7+ population without TemRA cells. The source material was naive CD8+ T cells sorted from blood. This sample's cell subset or site label indicates: CD45RA+CCR7+. Receptor source: a man aged 25-40 years in good health.

V is TRBV27 and J is TRBJ2-7; D may match TRBD1 or TRBD2 (6 bases each). The CDR3 has 14 amino acids. V was shortened by 0 bases and J by 5 bases, with 11 bases between the two germline ends. Germline V gives CDR1 MNHEY, CDR2 SMNVEV (reference sequence). The DNA for the CDR3 is TGTGCCAGCAGTTTATCCGGGGGCGTCGACGAGCAGTACTTC. Protein sequence: CASSLSGGVDEQYF.

This chain uses TRBV28 with TRBJ1-2; D unclear. The CDR3 consists of 13 residues. From germline, CDR1 is MDHEN and CDR2 SYDVKM. Trimming cost V 6 bases and J 6 bases, with 14 bases left between them. The CDR3 reads CASSLVRGNGYTF. The CDR3 bases are TGTGCCAGCAGCCTCGTGCGAGGAAATGGCTACACCTTC.

The chain is built from TRBV5-6 and TRBJ1-4, with 8 bases aligning to TRBD1. After removal of 4 bases from V and 10 bases from J, the junction contained 12 bases not matched to a gene. The length of the CDR3 is 15 residues. Germline V lookup: CDR1 SGHDT, CDR2 YYEEEE. The CDR3 DNA reads TGTGCCAGCAGCCTTCTCAGGGGGCTGTCGCCAAAACTGTTTTTT. It codes for CASSLLRGLSPKLFF.

The gene calls are TRBV2 and TRBJ2-1, with TRBD2 identical over 13 bases. The CDR3 covers 17 residues. The ends lost 6 bases at V and 5 bases at J; junction bases unmatched: 10. CDR1 and CDR2 from the germline V gene are SNHLY and FYNNEI. The CDR3 DNA reads as TGTGCCAGCAGGGGACGGACTAGCGGGAGCCCCCACAATGAGCAGTTCTTC. Its translation: CASRGRTSGSPHNEQFF.

The V and J genes are TRBV6-6 and TRBJ2-1, with 7 bases matching TRBD2. CDR3 length: 12 residues. Germline CDR1 MNHNY, CDR2 SVGAGI (reference sequence). V lost 2 bases to trimming and J lost 8 bases; unmatched junction nucleotides: 0. The CDR3 loop reads CASSYGGDEQFF. CDR3 DNA sequence: TGTGCCAGCAGTTACGGGGGGGATGAGCAGTTCTTC.

The rearrangement links TRBV4-1 to TRBJ1-4; D possibly corresponds to TRBD1 (5 bases). Germline CDR1 MGHRA, CDR2 YSYEKL. This CDR3 region has 17 residues. Trimming stripped 2 bases from V and 3 bases from J, with 16 bases between. The CDR3 loop reads CASSQRGSAGSNEKLFF. The CDR3 coding sequence is TGCGCCAGCAGCCAACGGGGGTCGGCGGGTTCTAATGAAAAACTGTTTTTT.

The chain uses TRBV19 and TRBJ2-7, with D possibly matching TRBD1 (6 bases). V shed 9 bases and J shed 2 bases, with 23 bases lying between them. The CDR3 runs 16 residues. The germline V gene has CDR1 LNHDA and CDR2 SQIVND (reference sequence). This CDR3 reads CARVVPSRGYTYEQYF. CDR3 DNA sequence: TGTGCCAGAGTAGTGCCCTCCAGGGGCTACACCTACGAGCAGTACTTC.

This clone was detected a few times. The rearrangement links TRBV5-5 to TRBJ2-7, with a possible D match to TRBD2 (6 bases). V lost 3 bases, J lost 4 bases, and 26 bases lay in between. Germline CDR1 SGHKS, CDR2 YYEKEE (reference sequence). The CDR3 is 18 residues long. DNA for the CDR3: TGTGCCAGCAGCTCGGGGCCTACGAGACTAGTTGGTAGGTACGAGCAGTACTTC. Translating gives CASSSGPTRLVGRYEQYF.

This chain links TRBV5-1 with TRBJ2-1; D is uncertain. The germline gives CDR1 SGHRS, CDR2 YFSETQ. This CDR3 has 17 amino acids. V lost 0 bases to trimming and J lost 0 bases, with 13 bases between them. The CDR3 reads CASSLGSVSSSYNEQFF. The CDR3 DNA is TGCGCCAGCAGCTTGGGCTCAGTCTCTAGCTCCTACAATGAGCAGTTCTTC.

The chain joins TRBV9 to TRBJ2-2; unclear D gene. Germline V CDR1 and CDR2: SGDLS, YYNGEE. This CDR3 region has 15 residues. V gave up 3 bases and J gave up 4 bases, with 13 bases separating them. For the CDR3, the DNA is TGTGCCAGCAGCGCCGACTGGCCAGTCACCGGGGAGCTGTTTTTT. This sequence encodes CASSADWPVTGELFF.

This chain links TRBV19 with TRBJ1-1; 8 nucleotides agree with TRBD1. CDR3 length: 13 residues. Germline lookup yields CDR1 LNHDA and CDR2 SQIVND (reference sequence). Trimming removed 7 bases from V and 3 bases from J; junction bases left unmatched: 4. The CDR3 loop reads CASNDRGYTEAFF. The CDR3 nucleotides read TGTGCCAGTAACGACAGGGGATACACTGAAGCTTTCTTT.

The J gene is TRBJ2-3, the V gene TRBV14; 10 bases are a match to TRBD2. The V gene's germline CDR1 is SGHDN and CDR2 FVKESK. CDR3 length: 18 residues. J was trimmed by 0 bases and V by 4 bases; bases with no gene match: 10. The CDR3 sequence is CASSRSATSGTSTDTQYF. The CDR3, as DNA: TGTGCCAGCAGCCGATCGGCTACTAGCGGGACGAGCACAGATACGCAGTATTTT. The entire variable domain, with the rest obtained from reference TRBV14 and TRBJ2-3, is as follows: EAGVTQFPSHSVIEKGQTVTLRCDPISGHDNLYWYRRVMGKEIKFLLHFVKESKQDESGMPNNRFLAERTGGTYSTLKVQPAELEDSGVYFCASSRSATSGTSTDTQYFGPGTRLTVL.

Only one count was recorded for this clone. CDR3 sequence reads: CATRGGGYEQYF. The CDR3 nucleotides read TGTGCCACCAGAGGGGGGGGCTACGAGCAGTACTTC. The chain joins TRBV15 to TRBJ2-7; TRBD2 might be the D (7 bases). Between the trimmed V and J ends, which lost 6 bases and 3 bases, there was a span of 9 bases. Germline CDR1 reads LNHNV; CDR2 reads YYDKDF (reference sequence). The CDR3 is 12 amino acids.

The CDR3 region has the DNA TGTGCCAGCAGCCCTGGGGCTAACACAGATACGCAGTATTTT. It encodes CASSPGANTDTQYF. The V and J genes are TRBV6-6 and TRBJ2-3; TRBD1 might be the D (5 bases). The CDR3 runs 14 residues. The V gene's germline CDR1 is MNHNY and CDR2 SVGAGI (reference sequence). Trimming pared 6 bases from V and 2 bases from J, leaving 12 bases between.

CDR3 sequence (DNA): TGTGCCAGCAGTTTCGGACAAGCCTATGGCTACACCTTC. Protein product: CASSFGQAYGYTF. This chain connects TRBV27 to TRBJ1-2; tentative D call: TRBD1 (5 bases). Germline V gives CDR1 MNHEY, CDR2 SMNVEV (reference sequence). This CDR3 is built from 13 residues. Trimming stripped 3 bases from V and 4 bases from J, with 9 bases between.

This chain links TRBV27 with TRBJ2-7, with a tentative D call TRBD1 (6 bases). The V gene's germline CDR1 is MNHEY and CDR2 SMNVEV (reference sequence). The CDR3 is made up of 13 amino acids. Trimming took 2 bases from V and 6 from J, leaving 11 bases between them. CDR3 DNA sequence: TGTGCCAGCAGTTTAGGCAGGGGCCTCGAGCAGTACTTC. Its translation is CASSLGRGLEQYF.

This clone was counted once. The chain is built from TRBV27 and TRBJ2-5, with a weak D call TRBD2 (5 bases). Germline loops: CDR1 MNHEY, CDR2 SMNVEV (reference sequence). The germline V and J ends were trimmed by 5 bases and 0 bases, with 16 bases remaining between them. The CDR3 contains 16 residues. The CDR3 sequence is CASSTASLWDQETQYF. CDR3 coding DNA: TGTGCCAGCAGTACCGCTAGCTTATGGGACCAAGAGACCCAGTACTTC.

The rearrangement joins TRBV27 to TRBJ2-1; TRBD2 matches at 10 bases. The CDR3 loop spans 15 amino acids. The V gene's germline CDR1 is MNHEY and CDR2 SMNVEV (reference sequence). Unmatched junction bases numbered 5, after V lost 5 bases and J lost 4 bases. CDR3 sequence reads: CASSLAGVFYNEQFF. For the CDR3, the DNA is TGTGCCAGCAGTCTAGCGGGAGTATTTTACAATGAGCAGTTCTTC.

The rearrangement links TRBV10-3 to TRBJ2-7; possible D gene TRBD2, 6 bases. Looked up from germline, CDR1 is ENHRY and CDR2 is SYGVKD. V gave up 6 bases and J gave up 0 bases, with 21 bases separating them. The CDR3 is 17 residues long. CDR3 residues: CAIRGSVGGSSSYEQYF. The CDR3 DNA reads as TGTGCCATCAGGGGTAGCGTTGGAGGGTCAAGCTCCTACGAGCAGTACTTC.

This chain links TRBV5-1 with TRBJ2-1, with TRBD2 matching over 12 bases. V lost 4 bases to trimming and J lost 7 bases; unmatched junction nucleotides: 9. Per the germline V gene, CDR1 is SGHRS and CDR2 is YFSETQ. This CDR3 comprises 16 residues. The CDR3 DNA reads as TGCGCCAGCAGCACCGGACTAGCGGGATTTGTTAATGAGCAGTTCTTC. This translates into CASSTGLAGFVNEQFF.

The chain uses TRBV5-4 and TRBJ1-1; D remains unclear. Germline assignment: CDR1 SGHNT and CDR2 YYREEE (reference sequence). This CDR3 is built from 15 residues. The V end lost 4 bases, the J end lost 1 base, and 14 bases lay between the germline ends. CDR3 DNA sequence: TGTGCCAGCAGCGCGGACGGGTGGGGGAACACTGAAGCTTTCTTT. This gives the protein CASSADGWGNTEAFF.

This clone was seen more than once but under ten times. The rearrangement joins TRBV7-9 to TRBJ1-2, with D maybe TRBD1 (6 bases). The V end lost 1 base, the J end lost 2 bases, and 11 bases lay between the germline ends. The germline V gene has CDR1 SEHNR and CDR2 FQNEAQ (reference sequence). The CDR3 loop spans 15 amino acids. CDR3 protein: CASSLEGQRNYGYTF. Here the CDR3 DNA reads TGTGCCAGCAGCTTAGAAGGACAGCGCAACTATGGCTACACCTTC. The whole variable domain, remainder taken from reference TRBV7-9 and TRBJ1-2, is DTGVSQNPRHKITKRGQNVTFRCDPISEHNRLYWYRQTLGQGPEFLTYFQNEAQLEKSRLLSDRFSAERPKGSFSTLEIQRTEQGDSAMYLCASSLEGQRNYGYTFGSGTRLTVV.

This chain's CDR3 is CASSFTGAGEKLFF. CDR3 nucleotide sequence: TGTGCCAGCAGCTTTACAGGGGCTGGTGAAAAACTGTTTTTT. J is TRBJ1-4 and V is TRBV7-9; 7 bases are shared with TRBD1. Germline V gene sequence: CDR1 SEHNR, CDR2 FQNEAQ (reference sequence). The CDR3 is made up of 14 amino acids. After removal of 3 bases from V and 7 bases from J, the junction contained 5 bases not matched to a gene.

This clone was counted once. V is TRBV29-1 and J is TRBJ2-2; D assignment may be TRBD1 or TRBD2 (5 bases each). The V gene's germline CDR1 is SQVTM and CDR2 ANQGSEA. The CDR3 contains 13 residues. Trimming shortened V by 7 bases and J by 4 bases, and 13 bases separated the two germline ends. The CDR3 DNA is TGCAGCGGTCGGGGACCACTCACCGGGGAGCTGTTTTTT. Its translation is CSGRGPLTGELFF.

The CDR3 DNA reads as TGCGCCAGCAGCCAAGTTGATAACTATGGCTACACCTTC. The encoded protein is CASSQVDNYGYTF. The rearrangement uses TRBV4-1 and TRBJ1-2; no firm D call. The germline CDR1 and CDR2 sequences are MGHRA and YSYEKL. V was trimmed by 1 base and J by 1 base, leaving 4 bases between them. The CDR3 extends over 13 amino acids.

V gene TRBV11-2 combines with J gene TRBJ2-7; D remains unclear. Germline values: CDR1 SGHAT, CDR2 FQNNGV. This CDR3 spans 12 amino acids. The V end lost 5 bases, the J end lost 5 bases, and 10 bases lay between the germline ends. The CDR3: CASSPVPDEQYF. The CDR3 DNA reads TGTGCCAGCAGCCCCGTTCCGGACGAGCAGTACTTC.

The chain's CDR3 is CASSVGGVFAGELFF. For the CDR3, the DNA is TGTGCCAGCAGCGTAGGGGGAGTATTCGCCGGGGAGCTGTTTTTT. This chain links TRBV9 with TRBJ2-2; possible D gene TRBD2, 5 bases. Germline V CDR1 and CDR2: SGDLS, YYNGEE. Trimming took off 0 bases at V and 6 bases at J, with 12 bases between the two ends. There are 15 residues in the CDR3.